Each of the 2 T cell receptor beta chains below was sequenced from the same sample in a study of CD8+ T cells in alopecia areata. RNA, once extracted, was reverse transcribed into cDNA for use as the sequencing template. Repertoires were generated with immunoSEQ multiplex PCR, while TCRdb's copy carries only in-frame clones and drops some. The sample lists about 97,000 clones, roughly two fifths occurring once. The sample consisted of CD4+ T cells sorted from blood. These receptors came from a human donor with alopecia areata.

The rearrangement links TRBV20-1 to TRBJ2-4, with D tentatively TRBD1 (6 bases). The CDR3 runs 11 residues. V was pared by 4 bases and J by 10 bases, with 11 bases between. CDR1 is DFQATT, CDR2 SNEGSKA, per germline (reference sequence). The CDR3 nucleotides read TGCAGTGCTATCCAGGGGACGATTCAGTACTTC. Its translation is CSAIQGTIQYF.

The chain couples TRBV9 to TRBJ2-7; D possibly uses TRBD1 or TRBD2 (6 bases each). V was clipped by 2 bases and J by 2 bases, with 14 bases between them. CDR1 and CDR2 (germline): SGDLS, YYNGEE. CDR3 length: 15 residues. CDR3 region: CASSVGGQGAYEQYF. The CDR3 DNA follows: TGTGCCAGCAGCGTGGGGGGCCAGGGAGCCTACGAGCAGTACTTC. Based on the CDR3 plus reference TRBV9 and TRBJ2-7, the full variable domain is DSGVTQTPKHLITATGQRVTLRCSPRSGDLSVYWYQQSLDQGLQFLIQYYNGEERAKGNILERFSAQQFPDLHSELNLSSLELGDSALYFCASSVGGQGAYEQYFGPGTRLTVT.